Listed below are T cell receptor beta chains from one sample, sequenced in a study of blood T cell repertoires in COVID-19. Libraries were prepared by immunoSEQ multiplex PCR; TCRdb keeps only in-frame clonotypes and omits some of them. Among over 50,000 clones listed, approximately 88% were seen once. The sequencing sample was made of peripheral blood. The receptor set was obtained from a middle-aged man with active COVID-19. The CDR3 runs from the conserved cysteine through the conserved F or W. D genes are given only for firm matches. A clone size is listed for some rows: how often the clone was seen (once, few, many), or a class if it is expanded.

D gene,J gene,V gene,clone size,CDR3 DNA,CDR3 protein
-,TRBJ2-3,TRBV12-3/TRBV12-4,-,TGTGCCACCGCCCAGGGTGATACGCAGTATTTT,CATAQGDTQYF
TRBD2,TRBJ2-1,TRBV5-4,-,TGTGCCAGCAGACGTACCAGCGGGGGGGCTTTCGATGAGCAGTTCTTC,CASRRTSGGAFDEQFF
-,TRBJ2-5,TRBV5-5,-,TGTGCCAGCAGCCCTCCCCTCCTTGTGACTAGGGCAGAGACCCAGTACTTC,CASSPPLLVTRAETQYF
TRBD2,TRBJ2-1,TRBV7-2,-,TGTGCCAGCAGCCCCCAACCAGGGAGCGGGGGAATCGAGCAGTTCTTC,CASSPQPGSGGIEQFF
-,TRBJ2-1,TRBV19,-,TGTGCCAGTAGTTACTCCGGTAACAATGAGCAGTTCTTC,CASSYSGNNEQFF
TRBD2,TRBJ2-2,TRBV4-1,-,TGCGCCAGCAGCCGGCTGCTAGCGGGGGGGAACACCGGGGAGCTGTTTTTT,CASSRLLAGGNTGELFF
-,TRBJ1-2,TRBV7-8,-,TGTGCCAGCAGCTTAGTTTGGGGCAACTATGGCTACACCTTC,CASSLVWGNYGYTF
TRBD1,TRBJ2-5,TRBV7-7,once,TGTGCTAGCAGCTTAGCGACAGGGGCTGCGGAGACCCAGTACTTC,CASSLATGAAETQYF
-,TRBJ2-6,TRBV5-6,-,TGTGCCAGCACTTTTACAGGGTTGCGCTCTGGGGCCAACGTCCTGACTTTC,CASTFTGLRSGANVLTF
-,TRBJ1-2,TRBV7-2,-,TGTGCCAGCAGCCCTAGGCCGACCGGCTTTGGTTTGGGTGGCTACACCTTC,CASSPRPTGFGLGGYTF
-,TRBJ1-1,TRBV7-2,-,TGTGCCAGCAGCTTAGAGCTGAGCACTGAAGCTTTCTTT,CASSLELSTEAFF
-,TRBJ2-5,TRBV19,-,TGTGCCAGTAGTACACTCCTGGCGACCGCACGAGGCGAGACCCAGTACTTC,CASSTLLATARGETQYF
TRBD2,TRBJ2-7,TRBV6-2/TRBV6-3,-,TGTGCCAGCAGTGACGGGACTAGCGGGGTGGTTGACGAGCAGTACTTC,CASSDGTSGVVDEQYF
-,TRBJ2-7,TRBV5-4,-,TGTGCCAGCAGTTCATTGTCGTGGGGGCCCCCGAATCTATACGAGCAGTACTTC,CASSSLSWGPPNLYEQYF
-,TRBJ2-3,TRBV19,-,TGTGCCAGTAGTTCCACACAGGGAGATACGCAGTATTTT,CASSSTQGDTQYF
TRBD1,TRBJ1-5,TRBV19,-,TGTGCCAGTAAACAGGGGGTACAGCCCCAGCATTTT,CASKQGVQPQHF
-,TRBJ1-6,TRBV30,-,TGTGCCTGGAGTGTACTACAGGGAAGGATCGATTCACCCCTCCACTTT,CAWSVLQGRIDSPLHF
-,TRBJ2-3,TRBV30,-,TGTGCCTGGAGCGGAGGAGCCGGGTCCCCAGATACGCAGTATTTT,CAWSGGAGSPDTQYF
TRBD1,TRBJ1-1,TRBV5-5,once,TGTGCCAGCAGCGTAACAGGGGGCGAGTGGACTGAAGCTTTCTTT,CASSVTGGEWTEAFF
TRBD2,TRBJ2-5,TRBV9,-,TGTGCCAGCAGCGTAACGGTAGCGGGGGGGCAAGAGACCCAGTACTTC,CASSVTVAGGQETQYF
-,TRBJ2-5,TRBV7-7,-,TGTGCCAGCAGCCGCGGGCTCCAAGAGACCCAGTACTTC,CASSRGLQETQYF
TRBD1,TRBJ1-2,TRBV19,-,TGTGCCAGTAGACCCGGACAGGGGAGCTATGGCTACACCTTC,CASRPGQGSYGYTF
-,TRBJ1-2,TRBV20-1,-,TGCAGTGCTAGTGAGCGGGGGGGCTACACCTTC,CSASERGGYTF
-,TRBJ2-1,TRBV5-5,few,TGTGCCAGCAGTTTGGGGGAGTACAATGAGCAGTTCTTC,CASSLGEYNEQFF
-,TRBJ2-7,TRBV6-6,-,TGTGCCAGCAGCCAGGGTAGGGGTGAGCAGTACTTC,CASSQGRGEQYF
-,TRBJ2-5,TRBV7-3,-,TGTGCCAGCAGGCGGCCGCAAGAGACCCAGTACTTC,CASRRPQETQYF
TRBD1,TRBJ2-4,TRBV7-2,-,TGTGCCAGCAGCCAACGGACAGGAATAGACATTCAGTACTTC,CASSQRTGIDIQYF
-,TRBJ2-3,TRBV10-3,-,TGTGCCATCAGTGGGACGGGGGATACGCAGTATTTT,CAISGTGDTQYF
-,TRBJ2-7,TRBV5-1,-,TGCGCCAGCAGCTACTGGGAGGGGGAACACGAGCAGTACTTC,CASSYWEGEHEQYF
-,TRBJ1-4,TRBV29-1,-,TGCAGCGTAGCAGCGGGGGTCGCGGAAAAACTGTTTTTT,CSVAAGVAEKLFF
-,TRBJ2-3,TRBV11-1,-,TGTGCCAGCAGCTCAGGATGGAGGGAATTAACAGATACGCAGTATTTT,CASSSGWRELTDTQYF
-,TRBJ2-6,TRBV15,-,TGTGCCACCAGCAGACTAGGAACCGGGGCCAACGTCCTGACTTTC,CATSRLGTGANVLTF
TRBD2,TRBJ2-7,TRBV2,-,TGTGCCACGGACCCTAGCGGGGTAGGCGAGCAGTACTTC,CATDPSGVGEQYF
-,TRBJ2-3,TRBV5-5,-,TGTGCCAGCACAAGCACAGATACGCAGTATTTT,CASTSTDTQYF
TRBD1,TRBJ2-2,TRBV12-5,-,TGTGCTAGTGGTTTGGATAAACCGGGACAGGGGGCTCCTAGGGTCCCCGGGGAGCTGTTTTTT,CASGLDKPGQGAPRVPGELFF
TRBD2,TRBJ2-7,TRBV4-1,-,TGCGCCAGCAGCCGAGGACTAGCGGGGACCTACGAGCAGTACTTC,CASSRGLAGTYEQYF
-,TRBJ2-6,TRBV4-3,-,TGCGCCAGCAGACAAGGCACCCTAGGGGCCAACGTCCTGACTTTC,CASRQGTLGANVLTF
TRBD1,TRBJ1-1,TRBV29-1,once,TGCAGCGGTAGACAGGGACCTAATGCTGAAGCTTTCTTT,CSGRQGPNAEAFF
-,TRBJ2-5,TRBV6-2/TRBV6-3,-,TGTGCCAGCAGTTACGGCCGGGGGGCCGGGGAGACCCAGTACTTC,CASSYGRGAGETQYF
-,TRBJ2-5,TRBV29-1,-,TGCAGCGTTGGGTGGAGACAAGAGACCCAGTACTTC,CSVGWRQETQYF
-,TRBJ1-1,TRBV5-6,-,TGTGCCAGCAGCTTGTCCCCGGGAGGGACTGAAGCTTTCTTT,CASSLSPGGTEAFF
TRBD2,TRBJ2-1,TRBV3-1/TRBV3-2,few,TGTGCCAGCAGCCAAAGGTCTAGCGGGGGAAATGATCAGTTCTTC,CASSQRSSGGNDQFF
TRBD2,TRBJ2-1,TRBV6-6,-,TGTGCCAGCACCATGGGGGAGGGCGGGGGTGAGCAGTTCTTC,CASTMGEGGGEQFF
-,TRBJ1-4,TRBV4-1,-,TGCGCCAGCAGCCAAGGCATCCATCCGGGGGAAAAACTGTTTTTT,CASSQGIHPGEKLFF
-,TRBJ1-2,TRBV5-1,-,TGCGCCAGCAGCTTCGGGGATTATGGCTACACCTTC,CASSFGDYGYTF
-,TRBJ2-3,TRBV12-3/TRBV12-4,-,TGTGCCAGCGGGACTAGCACAGATACGCAGTATTTT,CASGTSTDTQYF
TRBD1,TRBJ1-1,TRBV6-5,once,TGTGCCAGCAGTTACCCCAGGGGGGAGAACACTGAAGCTTTCTTT,CASSYPRGENTEAFF
TRBD1,TRBJ2-7,TRBV6-1,-,TGTGCCAGCAGTGAGTACAGGGGAACCTACGAGCAGTACTTC,CASSEYRGTYEQYF
TRBD2,TRBJ2-2,TRBV10-2,-,TGCGCCACTAGGACTAGCGGGGGTTTCACCGGGGAGCTGTTTTTT,CATRTSGGFTGELFF
TRBD1,TRBJ1-6,TRBV7-9,once,TGTGCCAGCAGCTCCGGGACAGATAATTCACCCCTCCACTTT,CASSSGTDNSPLHF
-,TRBJ1-3,TRBV12-3/TRBV12-4,-,TGTGCCAGCAGTTTGTGGGGCGGAAACACCATATATTTT,CASSLWGGNTIYF
TRBD2,TRBJ2-6,TRBV12-5,-,TGTGCTAGTGGTTTGGTAGCTAGCGGGGGGGCTGTTGGGGCCAACGTCCTGACTTTC,CASGLVASGGAVGANVLTF
-,TRBJ1-5,TRBV12-3/TRBV12-4,once,TGTGCCAGCAGATTATGGCGGCAGCCCCAGCATTTT,CASRLWRQPQHF
-,TRBJ1-1,TRBV4-1,-,TGCGCCAGCAGCCAGGGAGGAAATCTAGGTGCTTTCTTT,CASSQGGNLGAFF
TRBD1,TRBJ2-1,TRBV10-3,-,TGTGCCATCAGTGCGAGGGGGCAGGATGAGCAGTTCTTC,CAISARGQDEQFF
TRBD1,TRBJ2-2,TRBV6-5,-,TGTGCCAGTGGACGACAGGGGGCGGTCACCGGGGAGCTGTTTTTT,CASGRQGAVTGELFF
-,TRBJ1-2,TRBV5-6,-,TGTGCCAGCAGCTACAGGGAGGGCTACACCTTC,CASSYREGYTF
-,TRBJ2-7,TRBV5-1,-,TGCGCCAGCAGCCCGCGGACAGCTTACGAGCAGTACTTC,CASSPRTAYEQYF
-,TRBJ2-7,TRBV6-4,few,TGTGCCAGCAGTGCCCCCCCCCACAGGTGCGATCAGTACTTC,CASSAPPHRCDQYF
-,TRBJ1-2,TRBV6-5,-,TGTGCCAGCACCAGGGCAGGTATCCAAGGGAATGGCTACACCTTC,CASTRAGIQGNGYTF